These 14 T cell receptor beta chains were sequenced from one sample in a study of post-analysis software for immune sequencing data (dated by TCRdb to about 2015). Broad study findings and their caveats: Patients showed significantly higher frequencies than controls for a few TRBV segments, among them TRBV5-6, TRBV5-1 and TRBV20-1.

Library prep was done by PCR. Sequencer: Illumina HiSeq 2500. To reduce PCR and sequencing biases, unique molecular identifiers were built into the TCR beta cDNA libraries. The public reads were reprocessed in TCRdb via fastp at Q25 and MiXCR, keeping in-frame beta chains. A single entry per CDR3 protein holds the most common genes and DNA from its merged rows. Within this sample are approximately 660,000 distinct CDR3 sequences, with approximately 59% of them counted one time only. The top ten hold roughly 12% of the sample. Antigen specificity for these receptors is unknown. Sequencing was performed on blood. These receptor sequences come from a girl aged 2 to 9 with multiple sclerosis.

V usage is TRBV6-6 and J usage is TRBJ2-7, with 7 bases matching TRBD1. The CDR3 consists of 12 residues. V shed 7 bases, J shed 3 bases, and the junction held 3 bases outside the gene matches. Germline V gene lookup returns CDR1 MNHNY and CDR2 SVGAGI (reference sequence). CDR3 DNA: TGTGCCAGCAAGGGACAGAACTACGAGCAGTACTTC. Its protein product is CASKGQNYEQYF.

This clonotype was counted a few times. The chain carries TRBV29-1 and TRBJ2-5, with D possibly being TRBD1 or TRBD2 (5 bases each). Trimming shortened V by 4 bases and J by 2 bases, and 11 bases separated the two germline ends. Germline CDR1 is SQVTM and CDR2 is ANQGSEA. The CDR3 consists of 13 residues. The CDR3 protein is CSVGDGYQETQYF. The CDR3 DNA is TGCAGCGTTGGGGACGGCTATCAAGAGACCCAGTACTTC.

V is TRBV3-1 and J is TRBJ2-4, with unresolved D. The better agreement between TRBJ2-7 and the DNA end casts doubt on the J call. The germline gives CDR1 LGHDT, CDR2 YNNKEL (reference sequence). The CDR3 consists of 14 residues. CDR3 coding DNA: TGTGCCAGCAGTGATGACCTCAGCTCCTACGAGCAGTACTTC. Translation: CASSDDLSSYEQYF.

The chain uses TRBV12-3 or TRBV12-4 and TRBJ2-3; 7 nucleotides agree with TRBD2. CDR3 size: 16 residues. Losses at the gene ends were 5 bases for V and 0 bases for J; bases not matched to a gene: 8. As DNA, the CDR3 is TGTGCCAGCAGTCTTACGGGAGCGGGAAGCACAGATACGCAGTATTTT. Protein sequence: CASSLTGAGSTDTQYF.

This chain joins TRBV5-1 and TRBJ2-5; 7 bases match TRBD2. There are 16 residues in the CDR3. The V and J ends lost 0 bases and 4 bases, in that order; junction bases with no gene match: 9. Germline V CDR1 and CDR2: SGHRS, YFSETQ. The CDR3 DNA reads TGCGCCAGCAGCTTGGGAGGGAGGGCCGTTGGAGAGACCCAGTACTTC. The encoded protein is CASSLGGRAVGETQYF.

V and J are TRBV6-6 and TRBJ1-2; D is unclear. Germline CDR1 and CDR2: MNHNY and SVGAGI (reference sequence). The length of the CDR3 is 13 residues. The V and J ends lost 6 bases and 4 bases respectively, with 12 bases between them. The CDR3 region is CASSSNAGYGYTF. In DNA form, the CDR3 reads TGTGCCAGCAGCTCCAACGCCGGCTATGGCTACACCTTC.

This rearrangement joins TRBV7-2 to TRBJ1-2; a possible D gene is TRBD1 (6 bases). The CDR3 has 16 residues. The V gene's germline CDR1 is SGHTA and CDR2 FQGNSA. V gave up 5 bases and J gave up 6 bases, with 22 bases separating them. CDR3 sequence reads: CASSPPVAGGENGYTF. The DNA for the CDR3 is TGTGCCAGCAGCCCTCCAGTAGCCGGGGGCGAGAATGGCTACACCTTC.

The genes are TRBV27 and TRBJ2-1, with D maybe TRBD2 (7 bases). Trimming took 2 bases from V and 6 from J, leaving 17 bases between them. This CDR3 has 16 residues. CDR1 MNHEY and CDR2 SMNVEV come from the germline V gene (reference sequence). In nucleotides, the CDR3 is TGTGCCAGCAGTTTAACGGGGGGCACGGGATTCAATGAGCAGTTCTTC. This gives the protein CASSLTGGTGFNEQFF.

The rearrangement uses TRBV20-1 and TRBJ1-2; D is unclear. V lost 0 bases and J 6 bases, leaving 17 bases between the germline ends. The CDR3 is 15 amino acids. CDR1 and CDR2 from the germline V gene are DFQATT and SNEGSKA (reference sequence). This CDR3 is CSARDGREVYHGYTF. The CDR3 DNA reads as TGCAGTGCTAGAGATGGAAGGGAAGTTTACCATGGCTACACCTTC.

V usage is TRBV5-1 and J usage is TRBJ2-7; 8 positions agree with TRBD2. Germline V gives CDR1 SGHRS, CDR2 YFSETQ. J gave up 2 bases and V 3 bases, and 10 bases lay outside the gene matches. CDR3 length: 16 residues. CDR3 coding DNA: TGCGCCAGCAGCTCACCCCTAGCGGGTGCGACCTACGAGCAGTACTTC. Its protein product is CASSSPLAGATYEQYF.

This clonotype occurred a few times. CDR3 DNA: TGCAGTGCTAGATCCGGGACACGGAACACTGAAGCTTTCTTT. It codes for CSARSGTRNTEAFF. The chain combines TRBV20-1 with TRBJ1-1, with D possibly matching TRBD1 (6 bases). From germline, CDR1 is DFQATT and CDR2 SNEGSKA (reference sequence). V lost 2 bases to trimming and J lost 1 base, with 11 bases between them. There are 14 residues in the CDR3.

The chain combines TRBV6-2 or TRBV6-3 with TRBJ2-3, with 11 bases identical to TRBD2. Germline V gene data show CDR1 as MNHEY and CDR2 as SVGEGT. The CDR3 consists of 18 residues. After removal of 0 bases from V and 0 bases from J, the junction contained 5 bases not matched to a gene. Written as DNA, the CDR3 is TGTGCCAGCAGTTACTCGGCTAGCGGGGGGTCTAGCACAGATACGCAGTATTTT. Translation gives CASSYSASGGSSTDTQYF.

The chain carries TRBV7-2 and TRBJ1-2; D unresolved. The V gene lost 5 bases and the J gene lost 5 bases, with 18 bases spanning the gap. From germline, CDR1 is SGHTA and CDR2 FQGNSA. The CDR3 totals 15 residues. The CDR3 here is CASSPTSTDSYGYTF. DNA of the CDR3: TGTGCCAGCAGCCCTACTTCTACTGATTCGTATGGCTACACCTTC. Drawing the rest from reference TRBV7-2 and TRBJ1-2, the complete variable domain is GAGVSQSPSNKVTEKGKDVELRCDPISGHTALYWYRQSLGQGLEFLIYFQGNSAPDKSGLPSDRFSAERTGGSVSTLTIQRTQQEDSAVYLCASSPTSTDSYGYTFGSGTRLTVV.

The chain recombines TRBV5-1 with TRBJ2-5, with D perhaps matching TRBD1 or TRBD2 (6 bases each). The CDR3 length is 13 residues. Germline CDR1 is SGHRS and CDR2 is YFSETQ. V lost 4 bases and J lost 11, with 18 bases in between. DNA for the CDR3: TGCGCCAGCAGCCCTACCGGGGGCAATGAGCAGTACTTC. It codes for CASSPTGGNEQYF.